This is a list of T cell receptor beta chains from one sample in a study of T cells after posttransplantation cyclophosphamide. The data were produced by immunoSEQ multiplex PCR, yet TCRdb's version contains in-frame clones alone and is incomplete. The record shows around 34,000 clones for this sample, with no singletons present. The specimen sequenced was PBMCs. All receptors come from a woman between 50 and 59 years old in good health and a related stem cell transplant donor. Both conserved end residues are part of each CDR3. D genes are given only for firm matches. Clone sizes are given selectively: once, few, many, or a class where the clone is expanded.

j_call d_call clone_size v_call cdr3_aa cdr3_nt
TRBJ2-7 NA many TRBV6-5 CASSYEGPRTGYEQYF TGTGCCAGCAGTTATGAGGGGCCCAGAACCGGCTACGAGCAGTACTTC
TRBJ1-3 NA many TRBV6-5 CASSYSGRFPGNTIYF TGTGCCAGCAGTTACTCGGGCCGCTTCCCTGGAAACACCATATATTTT
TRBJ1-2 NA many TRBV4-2 CASSQQRQDGYTF TGTGCCAGCAGCCAACAGAGACAGGATGGCTACACCTTC
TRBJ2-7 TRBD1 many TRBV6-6 CASSSRDRAHEQYF TGTGCCAGCAGTAGTCGGGACAGGGCCCACGAGCAGTACTTC
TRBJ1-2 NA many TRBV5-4 CASSSLVGGPRGYTF TGTGCCAGCAGCTCTTTAGTCGGCGGGCCGCGGGGCTACACCTTC
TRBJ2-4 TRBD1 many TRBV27 CASSTTGDIQYF TGTGCCAGCAGTACCACAGGGGACATTCAGTACTTC
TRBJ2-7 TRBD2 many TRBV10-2 CASNPSGTYEQYF TGCGCCAGCAACCCTAGCGGGACCTACGAGCAGTACTTC
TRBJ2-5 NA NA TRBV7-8 CASSPLAETQYF TGTGCCAGCAGCCCCCTTGCGGAGACCCAGTACTTC
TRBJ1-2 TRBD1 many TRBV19 CAKTGTDAYGYTF TGTGCCAAAACCGGGACAGATGCCTATGGCTACACCTTC
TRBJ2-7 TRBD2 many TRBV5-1 CASSGTSDSYEQYF TGCGCCAGCAGCGGGACTAGCGATTCCTACGAGCAGTACTTC
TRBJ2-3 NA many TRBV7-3 CASSLRAGTDTQYF TGTGCCAGCAGCTTAAGAGCAGGGACAGATACGCAGTATTTT
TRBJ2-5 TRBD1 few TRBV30 CAWRDRGGETQYF TGTGCCTGGAGGGACAGGGGAGGTGAGACCCAGTACTTC
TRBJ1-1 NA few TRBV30 CAWRGGAEAFF TGTGCCTGGAGAGGGGGGGCTGAAGCTTTCTTT
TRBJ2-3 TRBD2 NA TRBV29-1 CSETKRGDTQYF TGCAGCGAAACCAAGCGGGGAGATACGCAGTATTTT
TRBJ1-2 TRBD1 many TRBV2 CASSTGGDGDYGYTF TGTGCCAGCAGCACAGGGGGGGATGGCGACTATGGCTACACCTTC
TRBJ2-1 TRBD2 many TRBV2 CASERQREINEQFF TGTGCCAGCGAGAGGCAGCGGGAAATCAATGAGCAGTTCTTC
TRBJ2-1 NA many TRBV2 CASTLSYNEQFF TGTGCCAGCACCCTCTCCTACAATGAGCAGTTCTTC
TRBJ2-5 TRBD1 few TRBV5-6 CASSSRQGMSQETQYF TGTGCCAGCAGCTCTAGACAGGGGATGTCCCAAGAGACCCAGTACTTC
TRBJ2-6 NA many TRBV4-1 CASSQGRDSRSGANVLTF TGCGCCAGCAGCCAAGGGAGAGACAGTCGCTCTGGGGCCAACGTCCTGACTTTC
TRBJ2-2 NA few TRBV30 CACLVRDRTGELFF TGTGCCTGCCTAGTACGCGACAGGACCGGGGAGCTGTTTTTT
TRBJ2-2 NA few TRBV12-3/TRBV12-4 CASSPDLGRRNTGELFF TGTGCCAGCAGCCCTGATTTAGGCAGGCGGAACACCGGGGAGCTGTTTTTT
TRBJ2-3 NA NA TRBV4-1 CASSQGQRDTQYF TGCGCCAGCAGCCAAGGGCAGCGAGATACGCAGTATTTT
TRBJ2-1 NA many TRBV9 CASSPKAGLYNEQFF TGTGCCAGCAGCCCTAAAGCGGGCCTTTACAATGAGCAGTTCTTC
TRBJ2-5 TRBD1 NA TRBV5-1 CASREQGEETQYF TGCGCCAGCAGGGAGCAGGGGGAAGAGACCCAGTACTTC
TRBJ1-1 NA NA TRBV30 CAWSGGNRSNTEAFF TGTGCCTGGAGTGGGGGAAACAGGTCGAACACTGAAGCTTTCTTT
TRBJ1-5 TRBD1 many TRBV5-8 CASSLGTGEGNQPQHF TGTGCCAGCAGCTTGGGGACAGGAGAAGGAAATCAGCCCCAGCATTTT
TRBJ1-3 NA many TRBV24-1 CATSEIGGARGNTIYF TGTGCCACCAGTGAAATTGGGGGGGCGCGAGGAAACACCATATATTTT
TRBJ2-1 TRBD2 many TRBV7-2 CASSLGAGKATNEQFF TGTGCCAGCAGCTTAGGAGCGGGAAAGGCGACGAATGAGCAGTTCTTC
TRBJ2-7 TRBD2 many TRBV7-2 CASSSWAAGVVYEQYF TGTGCCAGCAGCTCCTGGGCTGCGGGAGTCGTCTACGAGCAGTACTTC